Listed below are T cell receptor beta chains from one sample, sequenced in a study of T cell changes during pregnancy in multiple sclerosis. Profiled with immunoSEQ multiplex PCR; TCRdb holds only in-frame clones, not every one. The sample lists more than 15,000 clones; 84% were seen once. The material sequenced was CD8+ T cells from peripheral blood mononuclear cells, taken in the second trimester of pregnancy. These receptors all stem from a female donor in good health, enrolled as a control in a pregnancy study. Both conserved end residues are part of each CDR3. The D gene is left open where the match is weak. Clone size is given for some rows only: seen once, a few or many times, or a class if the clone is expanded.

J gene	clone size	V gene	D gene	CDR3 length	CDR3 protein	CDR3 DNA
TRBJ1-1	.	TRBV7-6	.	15	CASSSMIQASTEAFF	TGTGCCAGCAGTTCTATGATTCAGGCAAGCACTGAAGCTTTCTTT
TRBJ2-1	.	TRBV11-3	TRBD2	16	CASSPRTSGGYREQFF	TGTGCCAGCAGCCCCCGGACTAGCGGGGGCTATAGGGAGCAGTTCTTC
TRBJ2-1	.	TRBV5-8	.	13	CASKLVFSREQFF	TGTGCCAGCAAGCTAGTTTTTTCTCGCGAGCAGTTCTTC
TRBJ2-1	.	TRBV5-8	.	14	CASSLMALGDEQFF	TGTGCCAGCAGCTTGATGGCTCTAGGGGATGAGCAGTTCTTC
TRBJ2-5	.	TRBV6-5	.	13	CASSSDIQETQYF	TGTGCCAGCAGCTCGGACATACAAGAGACCCAGTACTTC
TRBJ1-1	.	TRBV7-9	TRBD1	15	CASSPRTGLNTEAFF	TGTGCCAGCAGCCCACGGACAGGGTTGAACACTGAAGCTTTCTTT
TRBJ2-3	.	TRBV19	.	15	CASSISLTNTDTQYF	TGTGCCAGTAGTATATCCCTTACTAACACAGATACGCAGTATTTT
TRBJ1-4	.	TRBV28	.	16	CASSFWWRAQNEKLFF	TGTGCCAGCAGTTTTTGGTGGAGGGCTCAAAATGAAAAACTGTTTTTT
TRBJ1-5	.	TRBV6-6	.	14	CASNSVTGYQPQHF	TGTGCCAGCAATTCAGTCACAGGCTATCAGCCCCAGCATTTT
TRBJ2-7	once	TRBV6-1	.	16	CASSVGTWVSGYEQYF	TGTGCCAGCAGTGTTGGGACTTGGGTCAGCGGTTACGAGCAGTACTTC
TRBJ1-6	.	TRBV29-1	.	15	CSPKRRTDYNSPLHF	TGCAGCCCGAAGAGGAGGACGGACTATAATTCACCCCTCCACTTT
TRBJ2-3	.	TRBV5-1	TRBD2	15	CASSLGSGGTDTQYF	TGCGCCAGCAGCTTGGGTAGCGGGGGCACAGATACGCAGTATTTT
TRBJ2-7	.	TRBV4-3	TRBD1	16	CASSQDWTGAIYEQYF	TGCGCCAGCAGCCAAGATTGGACAGGGGCGATCTACGAGCAGTACTTC
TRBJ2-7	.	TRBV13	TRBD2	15	CASSSGLARGYEQYF	TGTGCCAGCAGCTCGGGACTAGCGCGAGGCTACGAGCAGTACTTC
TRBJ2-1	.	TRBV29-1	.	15	CSAEGGSSSYNEQFF	TGCAGCGCCGAAGGGGGATCCAGCTCCTACAATGAGCAGTTCTTC
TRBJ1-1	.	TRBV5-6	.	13	CASSFRPGAEAFF	TGTGCCAGCAGCTTTAGGCCAGGCGCTGAAGCTTTCTTT
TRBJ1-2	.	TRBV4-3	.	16	CASSPEPAGANYGYTF	TGCGCCAGCAGCCCGGAACCCGCGGGAGCTAACTATGGCTACACCTTC
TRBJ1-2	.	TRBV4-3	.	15	CASSQGDDWGLGYTF	TGCGCCAGCAGCCAAGGCGATGACTGGGGGCTAGGCTACACCTTC
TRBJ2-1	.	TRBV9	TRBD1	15	CASSPSWAGGFSQFF	TGTGCCAGCAGCCCCTCATGGGCAGGGGGCTTCTCGCAGTTCTTC
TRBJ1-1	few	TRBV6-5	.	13	CASSIQILTEIHF	TGTGCCAGCAGTATTCAGATTCTTACAGAGATCCACTTT
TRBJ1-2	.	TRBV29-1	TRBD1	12	CSVATGGYGYTF	TGCAGCGTCGCAACAGGGGGCTATGGCTACACCTTC
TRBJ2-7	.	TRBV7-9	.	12	CASSPTGYEQYF	TGTGCCAGCAGCCCCACCGGCTACGAGCAGTACTTC
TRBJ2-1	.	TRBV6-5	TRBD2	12	CAIQLAGNEQFF	TGTGCCATCCAACTAGCGGGCAATGAGCAGTTCTTC
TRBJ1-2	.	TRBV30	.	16	CAWSVLGLLTLDGYTF	TGTGCCTGGAGTGTATTGGGACTCCTCACCTTAGATGGCTACACCTTC
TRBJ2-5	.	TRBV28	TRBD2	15	CASSSEGTNQETQYF	TGTGCCAGCAGTTCGGAGGGGACTAACCAAGAGACCCAGTACTTC
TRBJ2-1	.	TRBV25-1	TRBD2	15	CASSEPSGGGSEQFF	TGTGCCAGCAGTGAACCTAGCGGGGGGGGGTCGGAGCAGTTCTTC
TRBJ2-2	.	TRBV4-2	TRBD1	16	CASSQDEAGGAGELFF	TGTGCCAGCAGCCAAGATGAGGCAGGGGGAGCCGGGGAGCTGTTTTTT
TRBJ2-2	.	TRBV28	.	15	CASRGQPPGTGELFF	TGTGCCAGCAGGGGACAACCCCCGGGCACCGGGGAGCTGTTTTTT
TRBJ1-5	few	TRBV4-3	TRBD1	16	CASSVEADRGRQPQHF	TGCGCCAGCAGCGTCGAAGCGGACAGGGGCCGTCAGCCCCAGCATTTT
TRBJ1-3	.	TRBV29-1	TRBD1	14	CSVVGGETGNTIYF	TGCAGCGTTGTAGGGGGCGAAACTGGAAACACCATATATTTT
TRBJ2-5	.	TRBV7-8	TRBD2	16	CASSSETSWAKETQYF	TGTGCCAGCAGCTCAGAGACTAGCTGGGCTAAAGAGACCCAGTACTTC
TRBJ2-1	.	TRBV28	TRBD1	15	CASRSDRGGYNEQFF	TGTGCCAGCAGGTCGGACAGGGGAGGTTACAATGAGCAGTTCTTC
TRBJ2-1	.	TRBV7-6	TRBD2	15	CASSLVLGGSNEQFF	TGTGCCAGCAGCTTAGTTTTGGGGGGGAGCAATGAGCAGTTCTTC
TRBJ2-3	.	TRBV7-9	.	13	CASSPDSADTQYF	TGTGCCAGCAGCCCGGACAGCGCCGATACGCAGTATTTT
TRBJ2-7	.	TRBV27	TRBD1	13	CASSSAVDRALYF	TGTGCCAGCAGTTCCGCGGTAGACAGGGCCCTGTACTTC
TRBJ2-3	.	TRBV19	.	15	CASSIVAELTDTQYF	TGTGCCAGTAGTATAGTAGCGGAGCTGACAGATACGCAGTATTTT
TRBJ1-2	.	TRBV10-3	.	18	CAISESIYRAGAPYGYTF	TGTGCCATCAGTGAGTCAATTTATAGGGCAGGGGCGCCCTATGGCTACACCTTC
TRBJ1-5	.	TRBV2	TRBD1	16	CASSEPTGGVFQPQHF	TGTGCCAGCAGTGAACCTACAGGGGGAGTATTTCAGCCCCAGCATTTT
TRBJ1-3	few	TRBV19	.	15	CASNPLDSVGNTIYF	TGTGCCAGTAATCCCCTGGACAGCGTCGGAAACACCATATATTTT
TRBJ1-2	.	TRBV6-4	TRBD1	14	CASSPQGAGYGYTF	TGTGCCAGCAGCCCACAGGGGGCAGGCTATGGCTACACCTTC
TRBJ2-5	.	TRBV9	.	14	CASSAGPGGETQYF	TGTGCCAGCAGCGCAGGGCCGGGTGGAGAGACCCAGTACTTC
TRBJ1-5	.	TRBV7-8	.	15	CASSFVIGGNQPQHF	TGTGCCAGCAGCTTTGTGATAGGAGGCAATCAGCCCCAGCATTTT
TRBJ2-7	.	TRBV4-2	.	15	CASSQEQQGSYEQYF	TGTGCCAGCAGCCAAGAACAACAGGGATCCTACGAGCAGTACTTC
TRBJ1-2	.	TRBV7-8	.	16	CASSLGEGGTNYGYTF	TGTGCCAGCAGCCTGGGGGAGGGGGGTACTAACTATGGCTACACCTTC
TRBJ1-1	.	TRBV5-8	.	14	CASSLMDSNTEAFF	TGTGCCAGCAGCTTGATGGATAGCAACACTGAAGCTTTCTTT
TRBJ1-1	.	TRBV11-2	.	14	CASSVNRDGTEAFF	TGTGCCAGCAGCGTAAACAGGGATGGCACTGAAGCTTTCTTT
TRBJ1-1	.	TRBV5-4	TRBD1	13	CAGSPGLTGLVFF	TGTGCCGGCAGCCCGGGGCTGACAGGGTTGGTTTTCTTT
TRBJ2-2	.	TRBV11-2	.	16	CASSQGPGVEAGELFF	TGTGCCAGCAGCCAGGGCCCGGGGGTTGAAGCCGGGGAGCTGTTTTTT
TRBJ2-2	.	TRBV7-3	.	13	CASSPGGPGELFF	TGTGCCAGCAGCCCAGGGGGGCCCGGGGAGCTGTTTTTT
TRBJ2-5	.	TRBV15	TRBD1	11	CATWTGETQYF	TGTGCCACTTGGACAGGGGAGACCCAGTACTTC